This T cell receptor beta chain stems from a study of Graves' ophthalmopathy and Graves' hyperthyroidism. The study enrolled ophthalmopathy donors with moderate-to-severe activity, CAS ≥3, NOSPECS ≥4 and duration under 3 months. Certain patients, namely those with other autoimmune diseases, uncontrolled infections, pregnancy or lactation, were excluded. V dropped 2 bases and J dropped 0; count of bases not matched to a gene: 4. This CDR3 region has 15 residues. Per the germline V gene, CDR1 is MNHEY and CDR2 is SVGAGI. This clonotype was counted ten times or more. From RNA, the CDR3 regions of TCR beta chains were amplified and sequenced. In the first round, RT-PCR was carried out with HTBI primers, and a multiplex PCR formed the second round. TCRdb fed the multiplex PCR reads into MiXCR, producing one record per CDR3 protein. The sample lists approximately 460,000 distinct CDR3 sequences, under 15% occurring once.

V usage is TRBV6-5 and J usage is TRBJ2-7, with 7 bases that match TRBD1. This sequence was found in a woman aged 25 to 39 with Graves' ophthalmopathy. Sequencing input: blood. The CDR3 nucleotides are TGTGCCAGCAGTTACGAACAGGGGAGCTCCTACGAGCAGTACTTC. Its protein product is CASSYEQGSSYEQYF.